The TCR beta chain described here comes from a study of blood T cell repertoires in COVID-19. Study as a whole: Sites in the United States, Italy and Spain provided acute and convalescent COVID-19 samples. T cells, B-cell-depleted T cells, or PBMCs supplied cDNA or gDNA.

J gave up 4 bases and V 5 bases, and 8 bases lay outside the gene matches. This CDR3 region has 15 residues. Germline V gives CDR1 LNHNV, CDR2 YYDKDF (reference sequence). Authors' methods: How many nucleated cells were present was estimated from reference gene primer amplification. The repertoire was sequenced with immunoSEQ multiplex PCR; TCRdb's copy has only in-frame clones and lacks some. V, J and clone size were drawn from that table, and D and trimming were deduced from the DNA. This table holds roughly 330,000 clones, roughly 90% found once. V gene TRBV15 combines with J gene TRBJ1-1; 9 positions match TRBD1. The source is a woman aged 45-59 years with active or convalescent COVID-19. The sample consisted of peripheral blood. CDR3 protein: CATSPSTGGGTEAFF. CDR3 DNA: TGTGCCACCAGCCCTTCGACAGGGGGAGGCACTGAAGCTTTCTTT.